Listed below are T cell receptor beta chains from one sample, sequenced in a study of blood T cell repertoires in COVID-19. Produced via immunoSEQ multiplex PCR; TCRdb's table is partial and in-frame only. The data hold some 390,000 clones, with over 75% observed a single time. Sequences were obtained from PBMCs or T cells enriched from blood (not recorded which). The receptors were gathered from a man aged 30-40 years who had recovered from COVID-19. The CDR3 runs from the conserved cysteine through the conserved F or W. A D gene is named only where the DNA matches it firmly. Some rows have no size entry. The others give once, few or many, or a class for an expanded clone.

j_gene,d_gene,v_gene,abundance,CDR3aa,CDR3nt
TRBJ1-2,NA,TRBV15,NA,CATSEGSLQEANYGYTF,TGTGCCACCTCGGAGGGGAGTCTCCAGGAGGCTAACTATGGCTACACCTTC
TRBJ2-1,TRBD2,TRBV24-1,NA,CATSESGMYNEQFF,TGTGCCACCAGTGAAAGCGGGATGTACAATGAGCAGTTCTTC
TRBJ2-1,NA,TRBV16,NA,CASSFNGQYNEQFF,TGTGCCAGCAGCTTCAACGGACAGTACAATGAGCAGTTCTTC
TRBJ1-6,TRBD1,TRBV28,NA,CASSTDRGQNSPLHF,TGTGCCAGCAGCACGGACAGGGGGCAGAATTCACCCCTCCACTTT
TRBJ2-2,TRBD1,TRBV19,once,CASNKQGGTGELFF,TGTGCCAGTAATAAACAGGGGGGCACCGGGGAGCTGTTTTTT
TRBJ1-4,NA,TRBV24-1,NA,CATSDPQGDDEKLFF,TGTGCCACCAGTGATCCCCAGGGTGACGACGAAAAACTGTTTTTT
TRBJ2-1,TRBD2,TRBV28,NA,CASSFGGRSYNEQFF,TGTGCCAGCAGTTTCGGCGGGAGATCCTACAATGAGCAGTTCTTC
TRBJ2-6,NA,TRBV30,NA,CAWRNRAGANVLTF,TGTGCCTGGAGGAACAGGGCTGGGGCCAACGTCCTGACTTTC
TRBJ1-5,NA,TRBV30,NA,CACSPGQLGVSNQPQHF,TGTGCCTGCTCACCGGGACAACTCGGGGTTAGCAATCAGCCCCAGCATTTT
TRBJ2-7,NA,TRBV2,NA,CASSEMRQQGTSSVQYF,TGTGCCAGCAGTGAGATGAGACAACAGGGAACTTCCAGTGTGCAGTACTTC
TRBJ2-2,NA,TRBV29-1,NA,CSVAFPEFANTGELFF,TGCAGCGTTGCATTCCCCGAGTTCGCGAACACCGGGGAGCTGTTTTTT
TRBJ2-7,TRBD2,TRBV7-9,NA,CASSFSGSNHEQYF,TGTGCCAGCAGCTTCAGCGGGAGTAACCACGAGCAGTACTTC
TRBJ2-2,TRBD2,TRBV19,NA,CASSVLGLAAANTGELFF,TGTGCCAGTAGTGTCCTTGGACTAGCGGCCGCGAACACCGGGGAGCTGTTTTTT
TRBJ1-5,NA,TRBV28,many,CASSLGAGEGHF,TGTGCCAGCAGTTTGGGGGCAGGGGAAGGGCATTTT
TRBJ1-6,NA,TRBV5-1,NA,CASSLGGVNSPLHF,TGCGCCAGCAGCTTGGGAGGCGTTAATTCACCCCTCCACTTT
TRBJ1-2,TRBD1,TRBV14,NA,CASSPTGGRSYTF,TGTGCCAGCAGCCCTACAGGGGGTAGAAGCTACACCTTC
TRBJ1-1,TRBD1,TRBV6-5,once,CASTRTGVWGTEAFF,TGTGCCAGCACCCGGACAGGGGTTTGGGGAACTGAAGCTTTCTTT
TRBJ2-1,NA,TRBV24-1,NA,CATSDPLRQVGNEQFF,TGTGCCACCAGTGATCCCCTCCGACAGGTTGGGAATGAGCAGTTCTTC
TRBJ2-1,TRBD2,TRBV6-4,NA,CASSDTSGSDPPFF,TGTGCCAGCAGTGACACGAGCGGGAGCGATCCTCCGTTCTTC
TRBJ2-7,NA,TRBV27,NA,CASSYEGLGSYEQYF,TGTGCCAGCAGTTACGAGGGACTTGGATCCTACGAGCAGTACTTC
TRBJ1-5,NA,TRBV19,NA,CASSTGVGSNQPQHF,TGTGCCAGTAGTACCGGAGTCGGGAGCAATCAGCCCCAGCATTTT
TRBJ1-1,NA,TRBV18,NA,CASIGGQGTEAFF,TGTGCCAGCATCGGGGGGCAGGGCACTGAAGCTTTCTTT
TRBJ1-4,TRBD1,TRBV4-2,NA,CASSHGDRATNEKLFF,TGTGCCAGCAGCCACGGGGACAGGGCAACTAATGAAAAACTGTTTTTT
TRBJ1-3,NA,TRBV7-2,NA,CASSAYSGNTIYF,TGTGCCAGCAGCGCTTACTCCGGAAACACCATATATTTT
TRBJ2-2,NA,TRBV28,NA,CASSAGRVSNTGELFF,TGTGCCAGCAGCGCAGGCAGGGTTTCGAACACCGGGGAGCTGTTTTTT
TRBJ1-5,NA,TRBV15,NA,CATSARGYSNQPQHF,TGTGCCACCAGCGCCAGGGGATATAGCAATCAGCCCCAGCATTTT
TRBJ1-2,TRBD1,TRBV7-9,NA,CASSSGQGRYGYTF,TGTGCCAGCAGCTCAGGACAGGGACGCTATGGCTACACCTTC
TRBJ2-1,NA,TRBV10-1,NA,CASRGDKYNEQFF,TGCGCCAGCAGGGGGGACAAGTACAATGAGCAGTTCTTC
TRBJ1-1,NA,TRBV10-3,NA,CAISESSLGGNTEAFF,TGTGCCATCAGTGAGTCGAGTTTGGGGGGGAACACTGAAGCTTTCTTT
TRBJ2-7,NA,TRBV30,NA,CAWSLKQGARQYF,TGTGCCTGGAGCCTAAAACAGGGAGCAAGGCAGTACTTC
TRBJ2-5,TRBD1,TRBV19,once,CASRGDRDPEETQYF,TGTGCCAGTAGGGGGGACAGGGACCCGGAGGAGACCCAGTACTTC
TRBJ1-2,NA,TRBV3-1/TRBV3-2,NA,CASSLSPTYGYTF,TGTGCCAGCAGCCTAAGCCCCACCTATGGCTACACCTTC
TRBJ2-1,TRBD2,TRBV3-1/TRBV3-2,NA,CANSGVAGRGEQFF,TGTGCCAACAGTGGGGTAGCGGGAAGAGGTGAGCAGTTCTTC
TRBJ2-7,TRBD2,TRBV6-5,NA,CASMAGERYEQYF,TGTGCCAGCATGGCGGGAGAAAGGTACGAGCAGTACTTC
TRBJ2-1,NA,TRBV2,NA,CASSEDKGLLFNEQFF,TGTGCCAGCAGTGAAGATAAGGGACTCCTGTTCAATGAGCAGTTCTTC
TRBJ1-5,NA,TRBV2,NA,CASCFGQSGQPQHF,TGTGCCAGCTGCTTCGGACAGTCGGGGCAGCCCCAGCATTTT
TRBJ1-1,NA,TRBV5-1,NA,CASSTARTANTEAFF,TGCGCCAGCAGCACGGCCAGGACAGCGAACACTGAAGCTTTCTTT
TRBJ1-5,TRBD1,TRBV9,NA,CASSVQGGSNQPQHF,TGTGCCAGCAGCGTTCAGGGGGGCAGCAATCAGCCCCAGCATTTT
TRBJ1-1,NA,TRBV28,NA,CASSLPTGGTEAFF,TGTGCCAGCAGTTTACCGACCGGCGGGACTGAAGCTTTCTTT
TRBJ2-3,NA,TRBV4-2,NA,CASSQDSGGTDTQYF,TGTGCCAGCAGCCAAGATAGCGGAGGCACAGATACGCAGTATTTT
TRBJ2-7,TRBD1,TRBV5-6,NA,CASRQQPGQGFREQYF,TGTGCCAGCAGACAACAACCGGGACAGGGCTTTCGGGAGCAGTACTTC
TRBJ1-5,TRBD1,TRBV28,NA,CASISQGDQPQHF,TGTGCCAGCATATCTCAGGGGGATCAGCCCCAGCATTTT
TRBJ1-2,TRBD1,TRBV6-6,NA,CASRGDRGPFNYGYTF,TGTGCCAGCAGAGGGGACAGGGGGCCTTTTAACTATGGCTACACCTTC
TRBJ1-2,NA,TRBV29-1,NA,CSVGGAGYGYTF,TGCAGCGTGGGAGGGGCTGGCTATGGCTACACCTTC
TRBJ1-1,TRBD1,TRBV30,NA,CAWSVRDRGTEAFF,TGTGCCTGGAGTGTACGAGACAGGGGCACTGAAGCTTTCTTT
TRBJ2-2,NA,TRBV2,NA,CASSELAANTGELFF,TGTGCCAGCAGTGAACTAGCAGCGAACACCGGGGAGCTGTTTTTT
TRBJ2-5,NA,TRBV11-2,NA,CATTDGFRGQYF,TGTGCCACTACGGACGGCTTCCGGGGCCAGTACTTC
TRBJ2-5,TRBD2,TRBV10-1,once,CASSPTSRTSGMGTGEETQYF,TGCGCCAGCAGTCCAACCTCACGGACTAGCGGGATGGGAACGGGGGAAGAGACCCAGTACTTC
TRBJ1-1,NA,TRBV10-3,NA,CAIQGSQDTEAFF,TGTGCCATTCAAGGCTCCCAGGACACTGAAGCTTTCTTT
TRBJ1-5,NA,TRBV30,NA,CAWSSLEAQPQHF,TGTGCCTGGAGTTCCCTGGAGGCTCAGCCCCAGCATTTT
TRBJ2-7,NA,TRBV5-1,NA,CASSYWVRDGGYEQYF,TGCGCCAGCAGCTACTGGGTCCGGGACGGGGGCTACGAGCAGTACTTC
TRBJ2-4,NA,TRBV5-6,NA,CASSLDSTLAKNIQYF,TGTGCCAGCAGCTTGGACAGCACCCTAGCCAAAAACATTCAGTACTTC
TRBJ2-2,NA,TRBV29-1,NA,CSARMNTGELFF,TGCAGCGCCAGAATGAACACCGGGGAGCTGTTTTTT
TRBJ1-2,NA,TRBV29-1,NA,CSVEGTRGYTF,TGCAGCGTTGAGGGGACAAGAGGCTACACCTTC
TRBJ2-2,NA,TRBV30,NA,CAWRGKGGPNTGELFF,TGTGCCTGGAGGGGTAAAGGTGGGCCGAACACCGGGGAGCTGTTTTTT